This TCR beta chain was profiled in a study of regulatory T cells in long-lasting Graves disease. Study as a whole: Antithyroid drugs had been given to newly diagnosed Graves' patients for under 3 months. General observations from the study: Among samples with persistent disease, TRBV28, TRBJ1-2 and TRBJ2-5 were favored. Authors noted too few samples as a limitation.

Investigators prepared the TCR beta libraries by applying iRepertoire HTBI primers and Arm-PCR of CDR3 regions. In TCRdb, the multiplex PCR reads were re-called with MiXCR into one record per CDR3 protein. The sample yields about 240,000 distinct CDR3 sequences, 20% to 25% seen once. Trimming cost V 4 bases and J 7 bases, with 30 bases left between them. Germline lookup yields CDR1 SGHKS and CDR2 YYEKEE (reference sequence). This CDR3 region has 18 residues. This clonotype appeared many times. Its antigen is unknown. The sample's time point: newly diagnosed GD, antithyroid drugs for less than 3 months. The TCR library was made from RNA extracted from PBMCs. Graves' disease diagnosis used American Thyroid Association guidelines.

The V call is TRBV5-5, the J call TRBJ2-7; D tentatively fits TRBD1 or TRBD2 (6 bases each). The sample was peripheral blood mononuclear cells (PBMCs), taken at new diagnosis, from a patient treated with antithyroid drugs. This sequence originates from a female donor with Graves disease. In nucleotides, the CDR3 is TGTGCCAGCAGCCCCCCCCCCGCCGGGGGCAGCCTCATACGAGAGCAGTACTTC. This encodes CASSPPPAGGSLIREQYF.